The present entry profiles one TCR beta chain with its context. Antigen specificity is unknown. V gave up 6 bases and J gave up 4 bases, with 13 bases separating them. This CDR3 has 14 amino acids. Germline V gives CDR1 LNHNV, CDR2 YYDKDF (reference sequence). Profiling relied on immunoSEQ multiplex PCR, and the TCRdb table lists in-frame clones only, not all of them. The table lists 160,000 or so clones, around 90% of them singletons. The entry originates in a study of T cell responses to AZD1222 COVID-19 vaccine. The study's findings and limits: Clonal diversity was possibly underestimated, and white British individuals and females predominated among donors.

The receptor comes from an adult in good health. The sequencing here drew on peripheral blood, taken on day 0 of AZD1222 vaccination. This chain joins TRBV15 and TRBJ1-5; possibly TRBD1 for D (6 bases). The CDR3 spells CATRLGGGNQPQHF. CDR3 in DNA: TGTGCCACCAGATTAGGAGGGGGTAATCAGCCCCAGCATTTT.